This is a list of T cell receptor beta chains from one sample in a study of siplizumab effects on memory and regulatory T cells. Clones were read by immunoSEQ multiplex PCR, and TCRdb kept only the in-frame ones, dropping some. This table holds 100,000 or so clones, about 93% found once. Sequenced sample: non-Treg CD4+ T cells sorted from blood. Receptors were obtained from a human donor in good health. Each CDR3 is given with its conserved first and last residue. The order of the fields is J gene, V gene, D gene, CDR3 protein, CDR3 DNA. A D gene is named only where the DNA matches it firmly.

TRBJ1-2 TRBV7-6 TRBD1 CASSAFYAKGQGAEGYTF TGTGCCAGCAGCGCCTTTTACGCGAAGGGACAGGGGGCGGAGGGCTACACCTTC
TRBJ1-1 TRBV18 TRBD1 CASSQTGQPNPEAFF TGTGCCAGCTCACAAACGGGACAGCCTAACCCTGAAGCTTTCTTT
TRBJ2-5 TRBV7-9 - CASSFGRVETQYF TGTGCCAGCAGCTTCGGCAGGGTTGAGACCCAGTACTTC
TRBJ2-7 TRBV30 - CAWTSSGRGCEQYF TGTGCCTGGACCTCCTCAGGCAGGGGCTGCGAGCAGTACTTC
TRBJ2-5 TRBV5-1 - CASSSGRTTQETQYF TGCGCCAGCAGCTCGGGACGGACAACGCAAGAGACCCAGTACTTC
TRBJ2-7 TRBV5-1 TRBD2 CASSSAGAGEQYF TGCGCCAGCAGCTCAGCGGGGGCGGGTGAGCAGTACTTC
TRBJ1-1 TRBV29-1 - CSVDRGNAEAFF TGCAGCGTTGACCGGGGGAATGCTGAAGCTTTCTTT
TRBJ2-1 TRBV7-6 - CASSSYSRSYNEQFF TGTGCCAGCAGCTCCTACAGTCGCTCCTACAATGAGCAGTTCTTC
TRBJ1-2 TRBV5-1 TRBD1 CASTTSGTGDTINF TGCGCCAGCACCACCTCCGGGACAGGGGACACCATAAACTTC
TRBJ2-1 TRBV5-1 - CASSSPRAFF TGCGCCAGCAGCTCCCCCCGGGCGTTCTTC
TRBJ1-6 TRBV19 - CASTIGTGNSPLHF TGTGCCAGTACCATCGGGACCGGCAATTCACCCCTCCACTTT
TRBJ2-7 TRBV4-2 - CASSQGAYEQYF TGTGCCAGCAGCCAAGGGGCCTACGAGCAGTACTTC
TRBJ1-4 TRBV9 - CASSAKQGRSEKLFF TGTGCCAGCAGCGCGAAACAAGGGCGTAGTGAAAAACTGTTTTTT
TRBJ1-1 TRBV25-1 - CASSEAGWNTEAFF TGTGCCAGCAGTGAAGCAGGATGGAACACTGAAGCTTTCTTT
TRBJ1-4 TRBV5-1 - CASSLLAEGNEKLFF TGCGCCAGCAGCTTGTTGGCGGAAGGTAATGAAAAACTGTTTTTT